One sample yielded the 27 T cell receptor beta chains listed below, sequenced in a study of blood T cell repertoires in COVID-19. Data came from immunoSEQ multiplex PCR; TCRdb stores just in-frame clones and leaves some out. The data hold tens of thousands of clones, with about 79% observed a single time. What was sequenced was peripheral blood. Source of these receptors: a man between 65 and 85 years old with acute or convalescent COVID-19.

This clone has only one observation. The chain employs TRBV5-1 and TRBJ2-3; 7 bases are a match to TRBD2. The ends lost 3 bases at V and 4 bases at J; junction bases unmatched: 5. The CDR3 is made up of 14 amino acids. CDR1 is SGHRS and CDR2 is YFSETQ in the germline V gene. Here the CDR3 reads CASSSSGSADTQYF. CDR3 sequence (DNA): TGCGCCAGCAGCTCTAGCGGAAGCGCAGATACGCAGTATTTT.

V and J are TRBV5-4 and TRBJ2-1; TRBD2 might be the D (6 bases). V dropped 0 bases and J dropped 0 bases, with 7 bases sitting between them. CDR1 is SGHNT, CDR2 YYREEE, per germline (reference sequence). CDR3 size: 15 residues. The CDR3 DNA sequence: TGTGCCAGCAGCTTGGGGGGGGTCTCCTACAATGAGCAGTTCTTC. Its protein is CASSLGGVSYNEQFF.

This clone was counted a single time. The V and J genes are TRBV7-9 and TRBJ1-1, with TRBD1 matching over 7 bases. Germline V gene sequence: CDR1 SEHNR, CDR2 FQNEAQ (reference sequence). V was pared by 3 bases and J by 7 bases, with 5 bases of the junction left unmatched. The CDR3 totals 13 residues. The CDR3 spells CASSFTGVNEAFF. DNA for the CDR3: TGTGCCAGCAGCTTTACAGGGGTTAATGAAGCTTTCTTT.

The chain's CDR3 is CASSLPDRVQETQYF. DNA of the CDR3: TGTGCCAGCAGCCTACCGGACAGGGTCCAAGAGACCCAGTACTTC. The J gene is TRBJ2-5, the V gene TRBV3-1 (or the pseudogene TRBV3-2); 8 positions match TRBD1. Germline V gives CDR1 LGHDT, CDR2 YNNKEL (reference sequence). The CDR3 consists of 15 residues. V shed 4 bases, J shed 1 base, and the junction held 5 bases outside the gene matches.

This clone was seen a single time. The chain carries TRBV3-1 (or the pseudogene TRBV3-2) and TRBJ1-1; a possible D gene is TRBD1 (6 bases). The CDR3 length is 16 residues. Germline V gives CDR1 LGHDT, CDR2 YNNKEL (reference sequence). The V and J ends lost 1 base and 6 bases respectively, with 18 bases between them. In nucleotides, the CDR3 is TGTGCCAGCAGCCAAGTTGTTAACAGCGCAGGGGCTGAAGCTTTCTTT. Protein product: CASSQVVNSAGAEAFF.

The J gene is TRBJ1-3, the V gene TRBV28; 7 nucleotides align to TRBD1. The CDR3 has 15 amino acids. V lost 3 bases, J lost 4 bases, and 6 bases stayed unmatched. CDR1 is MDHEN and CDR2 is SYDVKM in the germline V gene. CDR3 region: CASSFKGAQGNTIYF. The CDR3 nucleotides are TGTGCCAGCAGTTTTAAGGGGGCGCAAGGAAACACCATATATTTT.

V is TRBV5-6 and J is TRBJ2-2, with TRBD1 identical over 7 bases. In germline, CDR1 is SGHDT, CDR2 YYEEEE. This CDR3 has 16 amino acids. The V segment lost 4 bases and the J segment 2 bases; nucleotides outside the gene matches: 8. For the CDR3, the DNA is TGTGCCAGCAGCCCGGGACAGATCATAAACACCGGGGAGCTGTTTTTT. It codes for CASSPGQIINTGELFF.

This chain links TRBV7-3 with TRBJ1-3, with D maybe TRBD1 (5 bases). Trimming took 5 bases from V and 7 from J, leaving 12 bases between them. CDR1 SGHTA and CDR2 FQGTGA come from the germline V gene. This CDR3 has 13 residues. CDR3 protein: CASSRGTGNTIYF. The CDR3, as DNA: TGTGCCAGCAGCCGGGGGACCGGGAACACCATATATTTT.

J is TRBJ2-2 and V is TRBV30; 13 bases align to TRBD2. Germline CDR1 is GTSNPN and CDR2 is SVGIG (reference sequence). CDR3 length: 16 amino acids. The J segment lost 8 bases and the V segment lost 0 bases, leaving 6 bases of the junction unmatched. CDR3 protein: CAWSVPRTSGRGELFF. The CDR3 nucleotides are TGTGCCTGGAGTGTCCCCCGGACTAGCGGGAGAGGGGAGCTGTTTTTT.

The chain uses TRBV5-1 and TRBJ1-2, with 11 positions matching TRBD1. CDR1 and CDR2 from the germline V gene are SGHRS and YFSETQ. The V gene end was trimmed by 4 bases and the J gene end by 3 bases; junction bases not matched to a gene: 2. CDR3 size: 14 residues. The CDR3, as DNA: TGCGCCAGCAGCAGGACAGGGGGCGACTATGGCTACACCTTC. Translation: CASSRTGGDYGYTF. Supplemented by reference TRBV5-1 and TRBJ1-2, the full variable domain reads KAGVTQTPRYLIKTRGQQVTLSCSPISGHRSVSWYQQTPGQGLQFLFEYFSETQRNKGNFPGRFSGRQFSNSRSEMNVSTLELGDSALYLCASSRTGGDYGYTFGSGTRLTVV.

The rearrangement links TRBV11-3 to TRBJ2-3; 10 bases align to TRBD1. CDR3 length: 14 amino acids. Germline V gives CDR1 SGHNT, CDR2 YENEEA. Losses at the gene ends were 5 bases for V and 4 bases for J; bases not matched to a gene: 3. In DNA form, the CDR3 reads TGTGCCAGCAGCCTGACAGGGGGCTCAGATACGCAGTATTTT. Its protein is CASSLTGGSDTQYF. Full variable domain (remainder filled in from reference TRBV11-3 and TRBJ2-3): EAGVVQSPRYKIIEKKQPVAFWCNPISGHNTLYWYLQNLGQGPELLIRYENEEAVDDSQLPKDRFSAERLKGVDSTLKIQPAELGDSAVYLCASSLTGGSDTQYFGPGTRLTVL.

The genes are TRBV5-1 and TRBJ2-3; D perhaps matches TRBD2 (7 bases). Trimming removed 4 bases from V and 0 bases from J, with 15 bases in between. The CDR3 is made up of 16 amino acids. Germline CDR1 SGHRS, CDR2 YFSETQ. CDR3 sequence reads: CASSPWGGASTDTQYF. The CDR3, as DNA: TGCGCCAGCAGCCCTTGGGGGGGGGCGAGCACAGATACGCAGTATTTT. Complete variable domain (other parts from reference TRBV5-1 and TRBJ2-3): KAGVTQTPRYLIKTRGQQVTLSCSPISGHRSVSWYQQTPGQGLQFLFEYFSETQRNKGNFPGRFSGRQFSNSRSEMNVSTLELGDSALYLCASSPWGGASTDTQYFGPGTRLTVL.

The gene calls are TRBV15 and TRBJ2-5; D is perhaps TRBD2 (5 bases). Germline V gives CDR1 LNHNV, CDR2 YYDKDF (reference sequence). V was shortened by 0 bases and J by 4 bases, with 9 bases between the two germline ends. The CDR3 has 14 residues. DNA for the CDR3: TGTGCCACCAGCAGAGAGGGAGTAGTAGAGACCCAGTACTTC. Translating it yields CATSREGVVETQYF.

The chain links TRBV5-1 to TRBJ2-7, with 9 bases that match TRBD2. The V and J ends lost 4 bases and 6 bases, in that order; junction bases with no gene match: 8. The CDR3 is 14 amino acids. Per germline, CDR1 SGHRS and CDR2 YFSETQ. In DNA form, the CDR3 reads TGCGCCAGCAGCCGGGGACTAGCCGGTGCCGAGCAGTACTTC. It yields the protein CASSRGLAGAEQYF.

V and J are TRBV5-1 and TRBJ1-6; D possibly corresponds to TRBD1 (6 bases). The CDR3 consists of 14 residues. Per germline, CDR1 SGHRS and CDR2 YFSETQ. Deletions cut 2 bases from V and 6 bases from J, with 9 bases between. The chain's CDR3 is CASSFWTANSPLHF. As DNA, the CDR3 is TGCGCCAGCAGCTTCTGGACAGCTAATTCACCCCTCCACTTT.

The chain recombines TRBV5-1 with TRBJ2-6; 7 positions agree with TRBD2. Germline V CDR1 and CDR2: SGHRS, YFSETQ. The CDR3 spans 16 residues. The trim removed 4 bases at V and 0 bases at J, leaving 4 bases unmatched. In DNA, the CDR3 is TGCGCCAGCAGCATTTCGGGGGGCTCTGGGGCCAACGTCCTGACTTTC. This translates into CASSISGGSGANVLTF. The full variable domain, rest sourced from reference TRBV5-1 and TRBJ2-6, is KAGVTQTPRYLIKTRGQQVTLSCSPISGHRSVSWYQQTPGQGLQFLFEYFSETQRNKGNFPGRFSGRQFSNSRSEMNVSTLELGDSALYLCASSISGGSGANVLTFGAGSRLTVL.

The V gene is TRBV28, the J gene TRBJ1-5, with TRBD1 matching 9 bases. Trimming at V came to 3 bases and at J to 2 bases, leaving 2 bases not matched to a gene. The CDR3 loop spans 15 amino acids. Germline loops: CDR1 MDHEN, CDR2 SYDVKM. CDR3 residues: CASSFWTGGNQPQHF. CDR3 sequence (DNA): TGTGCCAGCAGTTTTTGGACAGGGGGCAATCAGCCCCAGCATTTT.

CDR3 DNA sequence: TGTGCCAGCAGAGAGGGACAGGGAATTCCCCGTGAGCAGTTCTTC. It specifies CASREGQGIPREQFF. The chain combines TRBV25-1 with TRBJ2-1, with 9 bases matching TRBD1. The germline CDR1 and CDR2 sequences are MGHDK and SYGVNS. CDR3 length: 15 amino acids. The V segment lost 6 bases and the J segment 9 bases; nucleotides outside the gene matches: 12.

This chain connects TRBV10-3 to TRBJ2-7; tentatively, D is TRBD2 (6 bases). V shed 3 bases and J shed 3 bases, with 9 bases lying between them. The CDR3 runs to 13 residues. The germline CDR1 and CDR2 sequences are ENHRY and SYGVKD. The CDR3 DNA sequence: TGTGCCATCAGTGATCCCGGGGGCTACGAGCAGTACTTC. Translating it yields CAISDPGGYEQYF.

The chain is built from TRBV7-9 and TRBJ1-2; tentatively, D is TRBD1 (5 bases). Germline assignment: CDR1 SEHNR and CDR2 FQNEAQ (reference sequence). This CDR3 has 12 residues. Trimming stripped 4 bases from V and 5 bases from J, with 8 bases between. Written as DNA, the CDR3 is TGTGCCAGCAGCTCCTCAGGGTATGGCTACACCTTC. The encoded protein is CASSSSGYGYTF.

V is TRBV19 and J is TRBJ1-2; unclear D gene. Trimming shortened V by 6 bases and J by 3 bases, and 17 bases separated the two germline ends. Germline CDR1 and CDR2: LNHDA and SQIVND (reference sequence). The CDR3 spans 15 residues. CDR3 nucleotide sequence: TGTGCCAGTAGCCAGAGATCGACACTCTACTATGGCTACACCTTC. Translated, it gives CASSQRSTLYYGYTF.

This clone was seen a few times. V gene TRBV7-9 combines with J gene TRBJ2-7; 14 bases are shared with TRBD2. Trimming removed 4 bases from V and 0 bases from J; junction bases left unmatched: 5. The CDR3 consists of 17 residues. Germline V gene lookup returns CDR1 SEHNR and CDR2 FQNEAQ (reference sequence). The CDR3 protein is CASSSGLAGVSSYEQYF. The CDR3 coding sequence is TGTGCCAGCAGCTCGGGACTAGCGGGGGTAAGCTCCTACGAGCAGTACTTC.

The V gene is TRBV20-1, the J gene TRBJ1-2, with TRBD1 as a possible D gene (6 bases). V gave up 3 bases and J gave up 4 bases, with 15 bases separating them. The V gene's germline CDR1 is DFQATT and CDR2 SNEGSKA (reference sequence). The CDR3 is 14 amino acids. CDR3 DNA sequence: TGCAGTGCTAGTCTGACAGGCGGTCGCTATGGCTACACCTTC. Translating it yields CSASLTGGRYGYTF.

The V and J genes are TRBV5-1 and TRBJ2-1; D remains unclear. The CDR3 spans 15 residues. Germline assignment: CDR1 SGHRS and CDR2 YFSETQ. Trimming removed 1 base from V and 3 bases from J, with 11 bases in between. The CDR3 DNA sequence: TGCGCCAGCAGCTTGACTACGACGGTCTACAATGAGCAGTTCTTC. This encodes CASSLTTTVYNEQFF.

This chain uses TRBV7-6 with TRBJ2-1, with 10 bases that match TRBD2. CDR1 and CDR2 (germline): SGHVS, FNYEAQ. With V trimmed by 3 bases and J by 7 bases, 6 bases remained unmatched. The CDR3 length is 15 residues. The CDR3, as DNA: TGTGCCAGCAGCTTCTCTAGCGGGAGTTCGAATGAGCAGTTCTTC. It is translated as CASSFSSGSSNEQFF. Full variable domain (outside the CDR3, taken from reference TRBV7-6 and TRBJ2-1): GAGVSQSPRYKVTKRGQDVALRCDPISGHVSLYWYRQALGQGPEFLTYFNYEAQQDKSGLPNDRFSAERPEGSISTLTIQRTEQRDSAMYRCASSFSSGSSNEQFFGPGTRLTVL.

This chain connects TRBV18 to TRBJ2-1; 8 positions agree with TRBD1. The germline V gene has CDR1 KGHSH and CDR2 LQKENI. CDR3 length: 15 residues. With V trimmed by 6 bases and J by 7 bases, 11 bases remained unmatched. The CDR3 loop reads CASSGADRAANEQFF. The DNA of the CDR3 is TGTGCCAGCTCCGGAGCGGACAGGGCGGCAAATGAGCAGTTCTTC.

The chain couples TRBV28 to TRBJ1-4; no definite D call. Germline lookup yields CDR1 MDHEN and CDR2 SYDVKM. The CDR3 is made up of 14 amino acids. The ends were cut back, 5 bases at V and 7 bases at J, with 14 bases in the middle. CDR3 in amino acids: CASSEPGRSEKLFF. In DNA, the CDR3 is TGTGCCAGCAGTGAACCCGGGAGAAGTGAAAAACTGTTTTTT.